This T cell receptor (beta chain) was captured in a study of CD8 T cells in ankylosing spondylitis. One entry per CDR3 protein, called by TCRdb with MiXCR from the 5' RACE reads. The repertoire holds 350,000 to 550,000 distinct CDR3 sequences, 25% to 30% seen once, with about 1% in the top ten. This clonotype was recorded only once. Its antigen is unknown. Germline and junction disagree at one end, which may indicate a read error. Study outcomes and limitations: Typical of ankylosing spondylitis blood, it appeared, was a TCR beta motif of seven to nine highly homologous variants.

CDR3 length: 13 residues. The germline gives CDR1 SGHRS, CDR2 YFSETQ. The chain recombines TRBV5-1 with TRBJ1-2, with D uncertain. This clonotype was sampled from a male donor with ankylosing spondylitis. Material for sequencing was blood, either unsorted or a sorted T cell fraction (not recorded which). The CDR3 nucleotides are TGCGCCAGAAGCTTGGCCCGGAACTATGGCTACACCTTC. Its translation: CARSLARNYGYTF. Using reference TRBV5-1 and TRBJ1-2 for the parts outside the CDR3, the full variable domain is KAGVTQTPRYLIKTRGQQVTLSCSPISGHRSVSWYQQTPGQGLQFLFEYFSETQRNKGNFPGRFSGRQFSNSRSEMNVSTLELGDSALYLCARSLARNYGYTFGSGTRLTVV.